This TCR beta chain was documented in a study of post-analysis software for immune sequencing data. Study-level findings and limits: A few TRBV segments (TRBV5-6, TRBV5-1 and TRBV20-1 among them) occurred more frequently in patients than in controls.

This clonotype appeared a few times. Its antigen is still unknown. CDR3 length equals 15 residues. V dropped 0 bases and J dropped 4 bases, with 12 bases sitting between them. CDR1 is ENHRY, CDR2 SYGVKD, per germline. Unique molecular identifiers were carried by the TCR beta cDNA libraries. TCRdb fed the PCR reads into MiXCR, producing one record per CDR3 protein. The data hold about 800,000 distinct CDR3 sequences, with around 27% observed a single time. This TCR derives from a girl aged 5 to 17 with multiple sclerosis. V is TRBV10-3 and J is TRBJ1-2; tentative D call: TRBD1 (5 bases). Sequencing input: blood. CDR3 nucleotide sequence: TGTGCCATCAGTGAGTCTGCCAGGGTGACCTATGGCTACACCTTC. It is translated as CAISESARVTYGYTF.